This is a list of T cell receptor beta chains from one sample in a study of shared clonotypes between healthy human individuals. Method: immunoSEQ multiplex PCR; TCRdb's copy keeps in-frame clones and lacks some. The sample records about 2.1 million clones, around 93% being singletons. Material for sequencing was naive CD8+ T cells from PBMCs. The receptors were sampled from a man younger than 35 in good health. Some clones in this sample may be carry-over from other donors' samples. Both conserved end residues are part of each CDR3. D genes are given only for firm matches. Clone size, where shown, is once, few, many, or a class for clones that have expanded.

TGCGCCAGCAGCCAGGGCGAGGAGCAGTACTTC,CASSQGEEQYF,TRBJ2-7,-,TRBV4-3,-
TGTGCCAGCAGCTTAAGCGGGGGGTCCTACAATGAGCAGTTCTTC,CASSLSGGSYNEQFF,TRBJ2-1,TRBD2,TRBV7-9,once
TGTGCCAGCAGACTCAGGGTCCGTGCCTACGAGCAGTACTTC,CASRLRVRAYEQYF,TRBJ2-7,-,TRBV6-5,-
TGTGCCAGCAGCTTTTTTTCAGGGACAGATACGCAGTATTTT,CASSFFSGTDTQYF,TRBJ2-3,-,TRBV7-2,-
TGTGCCAGCAGTTTATCGCCTAGCGGGATCACAGATACGCAGTATTTT,CASSLSPSGITDTQYF,TRBJ2-3,TRBD2,TRBV27,-
TGTGCCAGTAGTATCATCTCCGGGACAGGGAGCGAGCAGTACTTC,CASSIISGTGSEQYF,TRBJ2-7,TRBD1,TRBV19,-
TGTGCCAGCAGCCCGAGAGCCGGGACGAACACCGGGGAGCTGTTTTTT,CASSPRAGTNTGELFF,TRBJ2-2,-,TRBV7-8,-
TGCGCCAGCAGCTTCCCTCGGCTAGCGGAACACCCATCGATGAACACCGGGGAGCTGTTTTTT,CASSFPRLAEHPSMNTGELFF,TRBJ2-2,TRBD2,TRBV5-1,-
TGCGCCAGCAGCTTGGACCGAATCTCTGGAAACACCATATATTTT,CASSLDRISGNTIYF,TRBJ1-3,-,TRBV5-1,-
TGTGCCAGCAGTTTCGTGCCCTTCTCTGGAAACACCATATATTTT,CASSFVPFSGNTIYF,TRBJ1-3,-,TRBV28,-
TGTGCCTGGAGTGTCGGGGCGGGGTACAATGAGCAGTTCTTC,CAWSVGAGYNEQFF,TRBJ2-1,-,TRBV30,-
TGCAGCGCCGAGATGGGTTCCTACGAGCAGTACTTC,CSAEMGSYEQYF,TRBJ2-7,-,TRBV29-1,-
TGTGCCAGCAGCTTAGGGGGACTAGCAATCCATGAGCAGTTCTTC,CASSLGGLAIHEQFF,TRBJ2-1,-,TRBV12-1,-
TGTGCCAGCAGCATCGGGGATTTTCGAGAGACCCAGTACTTC,CASSIGDFRETQYF,TRBJ2-5,-,TRBV7-7,-
TGTGCCAGCAGCCGGACTGAGTACGAGCAGTACTTC,CASSRTEYEQYF,TRBJ2-7,-,TRBV21-1,-
TGTGCCAGCAGCGTAGGTTCAGGGGGGCAAGAGACCCAGTACTTC,CASSVGSGGQETQYF,TRBJ2-5,-,TRBV9,-
TGTGCCAGTAGCTCGGTAGGGCTAGCGGGAGATCCCGGGGCCAACGTCCTGACTTTC,CASSSVGLAGDPGANVLTF,TRBJ2-6,TRBD2,TRBV19,-
TGTGCCAGCAGCGTAGTTGTCGGGGAGCTGTTTTTT,CASSVVVGELFF,TRBJ2-2,-,TRBV9,few
TGTGCCAGCAGTAAGGTGGGAGACCCTGGAAACACCATATATTTT,CASSKVGDPGNTIYF,TRBJ1-3,-,TRBV7-9,-
TGTGCCAGCAGCGTAGCCGGACCTGGCGATTACGAGCAGTACTTC,CASSVAGPGDYEQYF,TRBJ2-7,-,TRBV9,-
TGTGCCAGCAGCTTCCCGACTAGCGGGAGGGCATTGGACCCAGATACGCAGTATTTT,CASSFPTSGRALDPDTQYF,TRBJ2-3,TRBD2,TRBV7-9,-
TGCGCCAGCAGATCGGTGGGGGGAGAAAAACTGTTTTTT,CASRSVGGEKLFF,TRBJ1-4,-,TRBV5-1,-
TGTGCCAGCAGTTTAGTCTCCCAAAGTGAGCAGTTCTTC,CASSLVSQSEQFF,TRBJ2-1,-,TRBV28,-
TGTGCCAGCAGTTTAAGAGCGGGAGTAGGGGCAGATACGCAGTATTTT,CASSLRAGVGADTQYF,TRBJ2-3,TRBD2,TRBV27,-
TGCGCCAGCAGCCAGACGCCCGGGAGGGGCACAGATACGCAGTATTTT,CASSQTPGRGTDTQYF,TRBJ2-3,TRBD2,TRBV4-1,-
TGTGCCAGCAGTTTAAGGACGTGGGTGTACACTGAAGCTTTCTTT,CASSLRTWVYTEAFF,TRBJ1-1,-,TRBV28,-
TGTGCCAGCAGCCTAGGACAGGGATTACAGCCCCAGCATTTT,CASSLGQGLQPQHF,TRBJ1-5,TRBD1,TRBV9,-
TGTGCCAGCAGCCCTATCGGTACAGGCGAAGACGAGCAGTACTTC,CASSPIGTGEDEQYF,TRBJ2-7,-,TRBV6-5,-
TGTGCCAGCAGTTACTCCCCCCAGCCCCAGCATTTT,CASSYSPQPQHF,TRBJ1-5,-,TRBV6-6,-
TGTGCCAGCAGCTCCGGGACAAGGAAAGGAGATACGCAGTATTTT,CASSSGTRKGDTQYF,TRBJ2-3,-,TRBV5-4,-
TGTGCCAGCAGCTCAGACAGCAATGAGCAGTTCTTC,CASSSDSNEQFF,TRBJ2-1,-,TRBV7-9,-
TGTGCCAGCAGCGTAGGGGTCTCCACCTCCTACGAGCAGTACTTC,CASSVGVSTSYEQYF,TRBJ2-7,-,TRBV9,-
TGCGCCAGCAGCTTGGCCGGTGACGGAGGCGAGCAGTTCTTC,CASSLAGDGGEQFF,TRBJ2-1,-,TRBV5-1,-
TGTGCCTGGAGTGTCCCTCTGACCCTCTACGAGCAGTACTTC,CAWSVPLTLYEQYF,TRBJ2-7,-,TRBV30,-
TGCAGCGTTGAAGATTCCCCCCCGGAGCGGGGGGGGGTGGATGAGCAGTTCTTC,CSVEDSPPERGGVDEQFF,TRBJ2-1,TRBD2,TRBV29-1,-
TGTGCCAGCAGCCGAGGGGTCGCGGGAGCGGGAGATACGCAGTATTTT,CASSRGVAGAGDTQYF,TRBJ2-3,TRBD2,TRBV7-3,-
TGTGCCAGCAGTGATACCCGATCCTTAGCGGGAGACTACGAGCAGTACTTC,CASSDTRSLAGDYEQYF,TRBJ2-7,TRBD2,TRBV6-1,-
TGTGCCAGCAGCGGGGTCGAGCGGGCGTTCTATAACCATGAGCAGTTCTTC,CASSGVERAFYNHEQFF,TRBJ2-1,-,TRBV5-6,-
TGTGCCAGCAGACCAGACAATGAGCAGTTCTTC,CASRPDNEQFF,TRBJ2-1,-,TRBV7-9,-
TGCGCCAGCAGCTTGTCTGAGGTGTTGAACACTGAAGCTTTCTTT,CASSLSEVLNTEAFF,TRBJ1-1,-,TRBV5-1,-
TGCAGCGTTGAAGGACTTGAGAGCTCCTACAATGAGCAGTTCTTC,CSVEGLESSYNEQFF,TRBJ2-1,-,TRBV29-1,-
TGCGCCAGCAGCCAAGAGGCGGGGACTTCCTACGAGCAGTACTTC,CASSQEAGTSYEQYF,TRBJ2-7,-,TRBV4-1,-
TGCGCCAGCAGCCAAGAGCTAAGGCTTAGACCCCTCAATGAGCAGTTCTTC,CASSQELRLRPLNEQFF,TRBJ2-1,-,TRBV4-1,-
TGTGCCATCAGTGAGTCCGCCGAACCAATTAACTATGGCTACACCTTC,CAISESAEPINYGYTF,TRBJ1-2,-,TRBV10-3,-
TGTGCCAGCAGCTTTTTGTCCGGGGCCAACGTCCTGACTTTC,CASSFLSGANVLTF,TRBJ2-6,-,TRBV13,once
TGTGCCAGCAGCCCCCGGGTAGCGGTCGATAATGAGCAGTTCTTC,CASSPRVAVDNEQFF,TRBJ2-1,-,TRBV11-2,-
TGTGCCAGCAGCATTCCAAACGCCGGGATGACCTATGGCTACACCTTC,CASSIPNAGMTYGYTF,TRBJ1-2,-,TRBV6-6,-
TGTGCCAGCAGCCAAGATATCGGCCGGGACCCTACGTGGGTGGAGCAGTACTTC,CASSQDIGRDPTWVEQYF,TRBJ2-7,-,TRBV14,once
TGTGCCAGCAGTGTCCGCCAGGCGTGGAGCTCCTACGAGCAGTACTTC,CASSVRQAWSSYEQYF,TRBJ2-7,-,TRBV27,-
TGTGCCAGTACCTCGACTAGCGGGAGTCGGTGGGGTGAGCAGTTCTTC,CASTSTSGSRWGEQFF,TRBJ2-1,TRBD2,TRBV19,-
TGTGCCACACAGGTTGACGCGTACAATGAGCAGTTCTTC,CATQVDAYNEQFF,TRBJ2-1,-,TRBV19,-
TGTGCCAGCAGCCCGACAGGGATGGGAACTGAAGCTTTCTTT,CASSPTGMGTEAFF,TRBJ1-1,TRBD1,TRBV7-2,-
TGTGCCAGCAGCTTAGAGGTCCCCTTTAAAATCTCTGGAAACACCATATATTTT,CASSLEVPFKISGNTIYF,TRBJ1-3,-,TRBV7-6,-
TGTGCCAGTACCCCCATTTGGACTGGGGCCAACGTCCTGACTTTC,CASTPIWTGANVLTF,TRBJ2-6,-,TRBV19,-
TGTGCCAGCAGTTTGAGGAACACCGGGGAGCTGTTTTTT,CASSLRNTGELFF,TRBJ2-2,-,TRBV27,-
TGTGCCAGCAGCTTTACAAGAGCCGATACGCAGTATTTT,CASSFTRADTQYF,TRBJ2-3,-,TRBV7-3,-
TGTGCCAGCAGCTCCGTTGCTGCGGGCCCCGCTTACGAGCAGTACTTC,CASSSVAAGPAYEQYF,TRBJ2-7,-,TRBV11-2,-